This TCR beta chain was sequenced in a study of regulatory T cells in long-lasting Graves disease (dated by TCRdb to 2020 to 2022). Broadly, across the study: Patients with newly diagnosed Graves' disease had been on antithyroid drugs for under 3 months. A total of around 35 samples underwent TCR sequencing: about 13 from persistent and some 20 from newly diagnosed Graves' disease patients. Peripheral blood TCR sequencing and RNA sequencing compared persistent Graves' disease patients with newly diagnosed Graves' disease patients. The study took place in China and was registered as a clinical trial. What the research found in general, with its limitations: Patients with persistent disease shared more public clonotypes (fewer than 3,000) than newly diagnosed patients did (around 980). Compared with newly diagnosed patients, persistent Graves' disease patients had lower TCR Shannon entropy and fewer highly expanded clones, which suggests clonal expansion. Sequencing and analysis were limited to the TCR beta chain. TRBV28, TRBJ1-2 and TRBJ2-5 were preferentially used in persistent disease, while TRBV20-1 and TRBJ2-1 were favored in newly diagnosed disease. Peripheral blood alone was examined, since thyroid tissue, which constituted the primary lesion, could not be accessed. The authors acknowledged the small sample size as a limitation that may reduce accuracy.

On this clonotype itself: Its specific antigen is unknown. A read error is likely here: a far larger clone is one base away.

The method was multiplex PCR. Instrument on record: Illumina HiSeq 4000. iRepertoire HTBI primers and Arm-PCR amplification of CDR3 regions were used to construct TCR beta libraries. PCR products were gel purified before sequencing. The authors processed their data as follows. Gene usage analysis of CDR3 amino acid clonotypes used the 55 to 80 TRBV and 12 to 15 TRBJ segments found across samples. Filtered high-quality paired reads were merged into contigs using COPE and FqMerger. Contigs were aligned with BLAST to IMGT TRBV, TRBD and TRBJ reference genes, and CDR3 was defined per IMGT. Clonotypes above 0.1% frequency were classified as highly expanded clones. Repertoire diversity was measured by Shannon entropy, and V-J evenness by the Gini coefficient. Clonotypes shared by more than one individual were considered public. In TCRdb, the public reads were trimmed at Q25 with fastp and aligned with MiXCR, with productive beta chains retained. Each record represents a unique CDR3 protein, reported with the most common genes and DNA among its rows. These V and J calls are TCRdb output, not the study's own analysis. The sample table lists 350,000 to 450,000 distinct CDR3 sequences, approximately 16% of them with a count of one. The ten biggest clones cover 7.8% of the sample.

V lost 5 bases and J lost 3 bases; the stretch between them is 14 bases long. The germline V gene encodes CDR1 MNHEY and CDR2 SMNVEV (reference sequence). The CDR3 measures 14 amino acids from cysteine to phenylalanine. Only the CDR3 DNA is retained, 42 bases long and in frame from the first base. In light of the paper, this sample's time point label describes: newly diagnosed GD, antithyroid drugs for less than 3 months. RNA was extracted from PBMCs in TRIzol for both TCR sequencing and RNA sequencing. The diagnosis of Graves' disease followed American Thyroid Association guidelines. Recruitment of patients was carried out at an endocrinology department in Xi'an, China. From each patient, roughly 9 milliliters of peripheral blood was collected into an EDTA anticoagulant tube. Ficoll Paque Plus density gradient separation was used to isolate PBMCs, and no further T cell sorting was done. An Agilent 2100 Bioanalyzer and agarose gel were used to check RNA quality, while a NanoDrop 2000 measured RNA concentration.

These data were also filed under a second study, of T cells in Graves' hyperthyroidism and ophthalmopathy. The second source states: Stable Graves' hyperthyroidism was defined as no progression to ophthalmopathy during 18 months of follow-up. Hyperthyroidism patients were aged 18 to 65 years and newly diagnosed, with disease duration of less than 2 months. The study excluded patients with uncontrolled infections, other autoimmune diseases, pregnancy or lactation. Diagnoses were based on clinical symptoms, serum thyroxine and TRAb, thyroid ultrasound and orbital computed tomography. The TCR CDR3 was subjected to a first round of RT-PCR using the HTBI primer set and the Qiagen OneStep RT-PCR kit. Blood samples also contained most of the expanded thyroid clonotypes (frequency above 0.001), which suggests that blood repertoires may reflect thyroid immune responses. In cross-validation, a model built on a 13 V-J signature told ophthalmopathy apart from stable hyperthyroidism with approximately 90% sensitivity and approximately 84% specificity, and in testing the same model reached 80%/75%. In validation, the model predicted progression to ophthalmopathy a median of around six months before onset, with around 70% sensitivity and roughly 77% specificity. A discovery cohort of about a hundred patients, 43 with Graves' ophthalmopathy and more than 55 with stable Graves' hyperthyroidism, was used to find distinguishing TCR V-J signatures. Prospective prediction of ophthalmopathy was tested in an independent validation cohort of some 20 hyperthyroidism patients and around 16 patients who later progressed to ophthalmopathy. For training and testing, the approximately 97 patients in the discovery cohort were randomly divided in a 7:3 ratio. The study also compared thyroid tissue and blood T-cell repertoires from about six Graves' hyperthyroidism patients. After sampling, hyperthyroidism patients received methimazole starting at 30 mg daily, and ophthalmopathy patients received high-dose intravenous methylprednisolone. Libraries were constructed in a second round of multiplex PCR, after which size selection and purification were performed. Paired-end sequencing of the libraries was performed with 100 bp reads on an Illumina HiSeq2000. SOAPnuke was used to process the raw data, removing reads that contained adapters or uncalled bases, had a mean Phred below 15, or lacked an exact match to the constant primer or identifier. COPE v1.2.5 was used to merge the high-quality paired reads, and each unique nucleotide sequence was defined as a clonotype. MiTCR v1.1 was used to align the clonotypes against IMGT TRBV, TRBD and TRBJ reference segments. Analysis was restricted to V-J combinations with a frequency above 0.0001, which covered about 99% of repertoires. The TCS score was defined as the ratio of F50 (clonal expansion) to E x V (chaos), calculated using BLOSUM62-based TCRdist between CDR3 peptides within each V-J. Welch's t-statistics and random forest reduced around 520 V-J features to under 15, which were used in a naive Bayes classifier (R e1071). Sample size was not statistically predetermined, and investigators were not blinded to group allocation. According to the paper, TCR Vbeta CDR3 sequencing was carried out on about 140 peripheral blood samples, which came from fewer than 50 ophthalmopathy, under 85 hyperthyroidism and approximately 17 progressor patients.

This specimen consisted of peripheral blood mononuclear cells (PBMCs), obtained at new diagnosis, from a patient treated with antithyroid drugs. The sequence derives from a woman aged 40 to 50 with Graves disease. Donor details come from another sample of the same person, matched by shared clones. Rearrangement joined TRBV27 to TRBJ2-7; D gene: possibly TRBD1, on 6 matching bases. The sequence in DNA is TGTGCCAGCAGTGATCCGGTACAGGGCTACGAGCAGTACTTC. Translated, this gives CASSDPVQGYEQYF.